This is a list of T cell receptor beta chains from one sample in a study of blood T cell repertoires in COVID-19. The assay was immunoSEQ multiplex PCR, and TCRdb's table has in-frame clones only and misses some. The sample has a few hundred thousand clones, almost 90% seen once; the top ten hold less than 3%. The specimen was peripheral blood. The source of these receptors is a woman aged 25 to 45 with COVID-19, enrolled during active disease. Both conserved end residues are part of each CDR3. A D gene is named only where the DNA matches it firmly. Expanded clones are given a class, and other clones once, few, many or no size at all.

J | V | D | size | DNA | CDR3
TRBJ2-7 | TRBV19 | - | - | TGTGCCAGTAGTATGCAGGGGTCGGTTGAATACGAGCAGTACTTC | CASSMQGSVEYEQYF
TRBJ2-5 | TRBV3-1/TRBV3-2 | - | - | TGTGCCAGCAGCCAAATAGACAAAGAGACCCAGTACTTC | CASSQIDKETQYF
TRBJ2-1 | TRBV19 | - | - | TGTGCCAGTAGTACCGGACTGAGCTCCTACAATGAGCAGTTCTTC | CASSTGLSSYNEQFF
TRBJ1-6 | TRBV28 | - | - | TGTGCCAGCGGGGGCCATAATTCACCCCTCCACTTT | CASGGHNSPLHF
TRBJ1-1 | TRBV5-1 | TRBD1 | - | TGCGCCAGCAGCTTGGGACAGGGCTACACTGAAGCTTTCTTT | CASSLGQGYTEAFF
TRBJ2-7 | TRBV7-6 | - | - | TGTGCCAGCAGCTTGTCGGTAGTCTACGAGCAGTACTTC | CASSLSVVYEQYF
TRBJ2-5 | TRBV5-6 | TRBD2 | - | TGTGCCAGCAGCCTCCTTGCGGGACTAGCGGGAGCAGATGAGACCCAGTACTTC | CASSLLAGLAGADETQYF
TRBJ1-2 | TRBV18 | TRBD1 | once | TGTGCCAGCTCACCGCTGGGACAGGAGAGCTATGGCTACACCTTC | CASSPLGQESYGYTF
TRBJ2-7 | TRBV12-3/TRBV12-4 | - | - | TGTGCCAGCAGTTCGGGACTTCACCACGAGCAGTACTTC | CASSSGLHHEQYF
TRBJ1-5 | TRBV19 | - | - | TGTGCCAGTAGTATCATCGTAGGGAGGCCCCAGCATTTT | CASSIIVGRPQHF
TRBJ1-2 | TRBV29-1 | - | - | TGCAGCGTTGAAGCTGCGACTGCCTATGGCTACACCTTC | CSVEAATAYGYTF
TRBJ1-2 | TRBV13 | TRBD1 | - | TGTGCCAGCAGCCAAAGGGGACAGTTGGGCTATGGCTACACCTTC | CASSQRGQLGYGYTF
TRBJ1-2 | TRBV27 | - | - | TGTGCCAGCAGTTCCACGACAGAGTCCTATGGCTACACCTTC | CASSSTTESYGYTF
TRBJ1-3 | TRBV3-1/TRBV3-2 | - | - | TGTGCCAGCAGCCAAGATCGAGGGAACACCATATATTTT | CASSQDRGNTIYF
TRBJ2-1 | TRBV19 | - | - | TGTGCCAGTAGGCCCTTAGTAGCCGATGAGCAGTTCTTC | CASRPLVADEQFF
TRBJ2-7 | TRBV2 | TRBD1 | - | TGTGCCAGCACGACAGGGGCCGCAATCTACGAGCAGTACTTC | CASTTGAAIYEQYF
TRBJ1-2 | TRBV5-1 | TRBD1 | - | TGCGCCAGCAGCTCCCAGACAGGGAACTATGGCTACACCTTC | CASSSQTGNYGYTF
TRBJ1-1 | TRBV30 | - | - | TGTGCCTGGAGTGTATCGGCAGGGGACACTGAAGCTTTCTTT | CAWSVSAGDTEAFF
TRBJ2-7 | TRBV5-4 | TRBD1 | - | TGTGCCAGCAGCCCCGGGACAGGGGACTACGAGCAGTACTTC | CASSPGTGDYEQYF
TRBJ1-2 | TRBV27 | TRBD1 | - | TGTGCCAGCAGTTTTCTTGGACAGGGTGCCTATGGCTACACCTTC | CASSFLGQGAYGYTF
TRBJ2-7 | TRBV6-6 | - | - | TGTGCCAGCAGCCGCAGGTTGGACACTACCTACGAGCAGTACTTC | CASSRRLDTTYEQYF
TRBJ2-1 | TRBV6-5 | TRBD1 | - | TGTGCCAGCAGTTACGGGCAGGGGGCCTACAATGAGCAGTTCTTC | CASSYGQGAYNEQFF
TRBJ1-2 | TRBV6-6 | - | - | TGTGCCAGCAGTCGATCAGGGGCTGGCGGCTACACCTTC | CASSRSGAGGYTF
TRBJ1-1 | TRBV6-6 | TRBD1 | - | TGTGCCAGCAGTACGGGACAGGGGTTGAACACTGAAGCTTTCTTT | CASSTGQGLNTEAFF
TRBJ2-1 | TRBV7-9 | - | - | TGTGCCAGCAGCTGGACTACTAGCAATGAGCAGTTCTTC | CASSWTTSNEQFF
TRBJ1-1 | TRBV11-2 | - | - | TGTGCCAGCAGCCTAGAACGACACTCGAACACTGAAGCTTTCTTT | CASSLERHSNTEAFF
TRBJ1-1 | TRBV28 | TRBD1 | - | TGTGCCAGCAGTTTACGACGGGCAGGGGGTTACACTGAAGCTTTCTTT | CASSLRRAGGYTEAFF
TRBJ1-5 | TRBV27 | - | - | TGTGCCAGCAGTTTACGGCCAGGGCCCGGCTATCAGCCCCAGCATTTT | CASSLRPGPGYQPQHF
TRBJ1-6 | TRBV2 | - | few | TGTGCCAGCAGTGAACGCAGGGGATACTCACCCCTCCACTTT | CASSERRGYSPLHF
TRBJ1-1 | TRBV27 | - | few | TGTGCCAGCAGTTTTACAGTTTTGACTGAAGCTTTCTTT | CASSFTVLTEAFF